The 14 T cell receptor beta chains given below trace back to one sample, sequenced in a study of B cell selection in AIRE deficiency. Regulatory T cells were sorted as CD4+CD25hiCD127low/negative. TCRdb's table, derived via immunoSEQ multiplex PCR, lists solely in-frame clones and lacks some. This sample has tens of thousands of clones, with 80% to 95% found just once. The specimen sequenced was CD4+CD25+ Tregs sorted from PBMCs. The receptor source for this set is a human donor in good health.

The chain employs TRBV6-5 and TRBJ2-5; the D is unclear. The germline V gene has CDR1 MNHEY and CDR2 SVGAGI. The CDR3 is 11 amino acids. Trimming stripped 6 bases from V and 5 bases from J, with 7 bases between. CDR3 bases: TGTGCCAGCAGATATCGGGAGACCCAGTACTTC. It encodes CASRYRETQYF.

CDR3 sequence reads: CASSPRLAVNEQFF. As DNA, the CDR3 is TGTGCCAGCAGCCCCAGACTAGCGGTAAATGAGCAGTTCTTC. The chain has TRBV7-2 and TRBJ2-1, with 9 nucleotides matching TRBD2. The CDR3 is made up of 14 amino acids. Germline V gives CDR1 SGHTA, CDR2 FQGNSA. The V and J ends lost 5 bases and 7 bases, in that order; junction bases with no gene match: 6.

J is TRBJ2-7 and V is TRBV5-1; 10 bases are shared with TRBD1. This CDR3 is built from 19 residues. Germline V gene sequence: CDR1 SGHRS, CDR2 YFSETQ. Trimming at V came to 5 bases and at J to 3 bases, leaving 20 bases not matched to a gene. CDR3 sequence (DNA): TGCGCCAGCAGTCGGGGTGACAGGGGGCTCTATACAATTAACTACGAGCAGTACTTC. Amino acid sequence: CASSRGDRGLYTINYEQYF.

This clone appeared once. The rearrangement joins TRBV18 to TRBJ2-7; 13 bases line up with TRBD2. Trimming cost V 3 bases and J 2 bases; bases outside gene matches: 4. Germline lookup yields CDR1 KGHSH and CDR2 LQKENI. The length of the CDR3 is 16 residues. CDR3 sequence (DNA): TGTGCCAGCTCACCTCGGGGGACTAGCGGGGCCTACGAGCAGTACTTC. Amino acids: CASSPRGTSGAYEQYF.

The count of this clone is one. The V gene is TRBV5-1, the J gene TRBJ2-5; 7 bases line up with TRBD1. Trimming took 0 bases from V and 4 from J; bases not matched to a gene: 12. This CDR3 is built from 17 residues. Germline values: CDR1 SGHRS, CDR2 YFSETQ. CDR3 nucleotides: TGCGCCAGCAGCTTGGGATTCGGTATGACAGGGATAGAGACCCAGTACTTC. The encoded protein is CASSLGFGMTGIETQYF.

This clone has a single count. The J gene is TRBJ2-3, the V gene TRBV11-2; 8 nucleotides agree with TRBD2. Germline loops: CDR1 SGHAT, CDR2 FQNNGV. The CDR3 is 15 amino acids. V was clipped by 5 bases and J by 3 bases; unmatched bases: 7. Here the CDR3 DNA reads TGTGCCAGCAGCGCCCTAGCGGGCTGGACAGATACGCAGTATTTT. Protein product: CASSALAGWTDTQYF.

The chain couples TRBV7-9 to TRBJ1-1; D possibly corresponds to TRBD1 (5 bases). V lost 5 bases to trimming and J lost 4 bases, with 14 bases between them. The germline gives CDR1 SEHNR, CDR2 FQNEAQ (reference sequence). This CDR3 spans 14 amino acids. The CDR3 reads CASSPRDLATEAFF. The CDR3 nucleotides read TGTGCCAGCAGCCCCCGGGACCTAGCCACTGAAGCTTTCTTT.

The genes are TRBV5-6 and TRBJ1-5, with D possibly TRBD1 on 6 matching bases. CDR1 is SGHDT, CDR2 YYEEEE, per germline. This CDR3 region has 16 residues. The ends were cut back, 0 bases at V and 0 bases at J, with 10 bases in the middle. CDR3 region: CASSLATGNSNQPQHF. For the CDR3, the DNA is TGTGCCAGCAGCTTGGCGACAGGTAATAGCAATCAGCCCCAGCATTTT.

The CDR3 nucleotides read TGTGCCAGCAGCCCCAAGGGACAGGGCGGCGAGCAGTACTTC. Its protein is CASSPKGQGGEQYF. The chain links TRBV6-5 to TRBJ2-7, with 9 bases aligning to TRBD1. Germline assignment: CDR1 MNHEY and CDR2 SVGAGI. There are 14 residues in the CDR3. J lost 6 bases, V lost 6 bases, and 9 bases had no gene match.

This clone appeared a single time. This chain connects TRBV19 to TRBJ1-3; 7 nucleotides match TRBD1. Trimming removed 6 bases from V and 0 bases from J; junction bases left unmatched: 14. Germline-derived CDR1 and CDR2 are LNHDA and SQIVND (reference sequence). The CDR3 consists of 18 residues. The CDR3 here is CASRSTGTALLSGNTIYF. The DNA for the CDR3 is TGTGCCAGTAGATCAACCGGGACAGCGCTACTCTCTGGAAACACCATATATTTT.

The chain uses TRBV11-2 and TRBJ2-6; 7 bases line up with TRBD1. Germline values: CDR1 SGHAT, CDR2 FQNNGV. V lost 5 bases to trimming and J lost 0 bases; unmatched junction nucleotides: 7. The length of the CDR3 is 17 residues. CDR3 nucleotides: TGTGCCAGCAGCGCACGGGACAGACTCTCTGGGGCCAACGTCCTGACTTTC. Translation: CASSARDRLSGANVLTF.

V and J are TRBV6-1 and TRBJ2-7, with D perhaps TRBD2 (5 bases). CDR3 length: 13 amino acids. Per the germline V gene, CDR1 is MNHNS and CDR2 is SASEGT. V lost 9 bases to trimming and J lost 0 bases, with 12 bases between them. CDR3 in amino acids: CASRLDYSYEQYF. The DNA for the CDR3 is TGTGCCAGTCGACTCGACTACTCCTACGAGCAGTACTTC.

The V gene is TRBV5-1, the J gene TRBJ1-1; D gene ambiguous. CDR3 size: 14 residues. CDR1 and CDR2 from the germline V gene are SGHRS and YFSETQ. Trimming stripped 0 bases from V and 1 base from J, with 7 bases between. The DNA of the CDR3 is TGCGCCAGCAGCTTGGTCAACAGGAACACTGAAGCTTTCTTT. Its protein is CASSLVNRNTEAFF.

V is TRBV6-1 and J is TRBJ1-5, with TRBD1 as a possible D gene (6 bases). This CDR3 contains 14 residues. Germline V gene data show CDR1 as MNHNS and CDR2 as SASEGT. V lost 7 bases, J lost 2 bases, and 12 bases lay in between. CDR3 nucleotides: TGTGCCAGCATCTTTGGGGGCGGCAATCAGCCCCAGCATTTT. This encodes CASIFGGGNQPQHF.